This TCR beta chain was sequenced in a study of T cell changes during pregnancy in multiple sclerosis. Only in-frame clones appear in the TCRdb table, and some are missing; sequencing was by immunoSEQ multiplex PCR. The sample lists tens of thousands of clones; more than 75% were seen once. Trimming shortened V by 1 base and J by 3 bases, and 13 bases separated the two germline ends. The CDR3 length is 15 residues. The germline gives CDR1 SGDLS, CDR2 YYNGEE. This clonotype was sampled from a female donor in good health, enrolled as a control in a pregnancy study. The chain links TRBV9 to TRBJ1-1; the D gene is possibly TRBD1 (6 bases). The material sequenced was peripheral blood, taken in the first trimester of pregnancy. The CDR3 nucleotides are TGTGCCAGCAGCGTAAGAGGGGCAGGGGACACTGAAGCTTTCTTT. Residues: CASSVRGAGDTEAFF.